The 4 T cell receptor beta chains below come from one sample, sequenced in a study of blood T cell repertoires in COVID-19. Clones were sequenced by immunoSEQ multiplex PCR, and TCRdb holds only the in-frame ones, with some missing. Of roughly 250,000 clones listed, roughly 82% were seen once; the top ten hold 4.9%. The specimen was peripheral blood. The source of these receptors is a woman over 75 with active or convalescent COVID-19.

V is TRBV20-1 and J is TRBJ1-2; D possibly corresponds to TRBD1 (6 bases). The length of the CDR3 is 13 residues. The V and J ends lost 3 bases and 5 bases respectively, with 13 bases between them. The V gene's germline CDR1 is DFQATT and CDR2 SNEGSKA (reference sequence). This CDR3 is CSASGGPSYGYTF. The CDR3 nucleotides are TGCAGTGCTAGTGGGGGGCCGTCGTATGGCTACACCTTC.

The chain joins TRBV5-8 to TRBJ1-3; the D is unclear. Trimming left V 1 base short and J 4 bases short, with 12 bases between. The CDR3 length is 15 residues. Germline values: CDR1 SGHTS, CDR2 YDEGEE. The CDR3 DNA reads TGTGCCAGCAGCTTGTATGAACTTATCGGAAACACCATATATTTT. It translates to CASSLYELIGNTIYF.

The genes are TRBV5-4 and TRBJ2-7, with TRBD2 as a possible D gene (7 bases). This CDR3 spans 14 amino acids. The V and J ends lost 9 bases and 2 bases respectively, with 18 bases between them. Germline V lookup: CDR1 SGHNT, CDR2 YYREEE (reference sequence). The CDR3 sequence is CAMGGQGFTYEQYF. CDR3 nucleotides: TGTGCCATGGGGGGGCAGGGATTCACCTACGAGCAGTACTTC.

CDR3 loop: CAWADRESQPQHF. In nucleotides, the CDR3 is TGTGCCTGGGCCGACAGGGAGAGTCAGCCCCAGCATTTT. V and J are TRBV30 and TRBJ1-5; 7 bases match TRBD1. V trimming: 5 bases; J trimming: 6 bases; junction bases outside the gene matches: 7. Per the germline V gene, CDR1 is GTSNPN and CDR2 is SVGIG (reference sequence). The CDR3 runs to 13 residues.